Shown below are 20 T cell receptor beta chains from a single sample sequenced in a study of T cells of healthy individuals (dated by TCRdb to 2016 to 2019). The library was generated by 5' RACE. Instrument on record: Illumina MiSeq. TCRdb reran the public reads through fastp at Q25 and MiXCR, keeping productive beta chains. All rows with the same CDR3 protein become a single entry with the most common DNA and genes. Across this sample there are about 82,000 distinct CDR3 sequences, with approximately 4.8% seen only once. The top ten clones comprise roughly 7.6% of the sample. The receptors originated from a female donor in good health.

This clonotype was seen many times. The gene calls are TRBV7-2 and TRBJ2-1; D is undetermined. The germline gives CDR1 SGHTA, CDR2 FQGNSA. V shed 6 bases and J shed 0 bases, with 12 bases lying between them. The CDR3 is made up of 15 amino acids. The CDR3 bases are TGTGCCAGCAGTTGGACCGCTAGCTCCTACAATGAGCAGTTCTTC. Amino acid sequence: CASSWTASSYNEQFF.

This clonotype was observed at least ten times. The J gene is TRBJ1-5, the V gene TRBV20-1; D is perhaps TRBD1 (6 bases). The CDR3 consists of 14 residues. Trimming cost V 4 bases and J 0 bases, with 10 bases left between them. CDR1 is DFQATT, CDR2 SNEGSKA, per germline (reference sequence). The CDR3 nucleotides read TGCAGTGCTAAAGGGGGGTATAGCAATCAGCCCCAGCATTTT. It specifies CSAKGGYSNQPQHF.

The table lists this clonotype with many counts. The J gene is TRBJ1-1, the V gene TRBV3-1; D is ambiguous. This CDR3 is built from 14 residues. V gave up 3 bases and J gave up 1 base, with 9 bases separating them. Germline V lookup: CDR1 LGHDT, CDR2 YNNKEL (reference sequence). The CDR3 region is CASSHHRENTEAFF. As DNA, the CDR3 is TGTGCCAGCAGCCACCACAGAGAGAACACTGAAGCTTTCTTT.

This clonotype appeared many times. The chain couples TRBV29-1 to TRBJ2-1, with TRBD1 identical over 8 bases. V dropped 7 bases and J dropped 7; count of bases not matched to a gene: 12. This CDR3 has 14 amino acids. Germline CDR1 SQVTM, CDR2 ANQGSEA. CDR3: CSAADRVQSNEQFF. The CDR3 coding sequence is TGCAGCGCTGCGGACAGGGTGCAATCGAATGAGCAGTTCTTC.

This clonotype was observed a few times. This CDR3 reads CSARSLNPRQKPQHF. The CDR3 nucleotides read TGCAGTGCTAGATCCCTTAATCCTCGGCAGAAGCCCCAGCATTTT. The rearrangement links TRBV20-1 to TRBJ1-5; D not resolved. With 2 bases removed from V and 8 bases from J, the gap between germline ends came to 19 bases. The germline V gene has CDR1 DFQATT and CDR2 SNEGSKA (reference sequence). CDR3 length: 15 residues.

This clonotype was counted many times. The rearrangement links TRBV28 to TRBJ2-1; the match to TRBD2 covers 8 bases. V gave up 3 bases and J gave up 7 bases; unmatched junction bases: 8. The CDR3 sequence is 15 residues long. The germline V gene has CDR1 MDHEN and CDR2 SYDVKM. The CDR3 loop reads CASSFVGRAGNEQFF. CDR3 nucleotides: TGTGCCAGCAGTTTTGTCGGGAGGGCAGGGAATGAGCAGTTCTTC.

The sample holds a few counts of this clonotype. The chain couples TRBV7-8 to TRBJ1-4, with TRBD1 matching 10 bases. The CDR3 covers 15 residues. Germline V gene data show CDR1 as SGHVS and CDR2 as FQNEAQ. Trimming took 0 bases from V and 8 from J; bases not matched to a gene: 3. Here the CDR3 reads CASSLAGQGNEKLFF. As DNA, the CDR3 is TGTGCCAGCAGCTTAGCGGGACAGGGGAACGAAAAACTGTTTTTT.

This clonotype was seen a few times. The junction does not match germline at one end; this may be a read error. The V gene is TRBV12-3 or TRBV12-4, the J gene TRBJ2-7; 11 bases are shared with TRBD1. The CDR3 spans 14 residues. The CDR3 nucleotides read TGTGCCAGCAGTTTAGAGGCCGGGGACAGGGGGTATATCTTC. This sequence encodes CASSLEAGDRGYIF.

Here the CDR3 DNA reads TGTGCCAGTCTAGCGGGACTAAACACAGATACGCAGTATTTT. Amino acids: CASLAGLNTDTQYF. The rearrangement joins TRBV6-1 to TRBJ2-3, with 9 nucleotides matching TRBD2. The CDR3 is made up of 14 amino acids. The germline gives CDR1 MNHNS, CDR2 SASEGT. Trimming at V came to 9 bases and at J to 2 bases, leaving 6 bases not matched to a gene.

Ten or more counts support this clonotype. The rearrangement uses TRBV5-1 and TRBJ2-3; TRBD2 might be the D (6 bases). The length of the CDR3 is 16 residues. The V gene's germline CDR1 is SGHRS and CDR2 YFSETQ. Deletions cut 0 bases from V and 3 bases from J, with 14 bases between. The DNA for the CDR3 is TGCGCCAGCAGCTTGGATCCTAGCGTTCAGACAGATACGCAGTATTTT. It codes for CASSLDPSVQTDTQYF.

This clonotype has a count of ten or more. The chain's CDR3 is CASSQGNTDTQYF. CDR3 nucleotide sequence: TGTGCCAGCAGCCAAGGAAACACAGATACGCAGTATTTT. The V gene is TRBV3-1, the J gene TRBJ2-3; D is unresolved. This CDR3 is built from 13 residues. The V gene lost 1 base and the J gene lost 2 bases, with 4 bases spanning the gap. Germline V CDR1 and CDR2: LGHDT, YNNKEL (reference sequence).

Ten or more counts support this clonotype. The chain joins TRBV5-4 to TRBJ2-1, with D perhaps given as TRBD1 or TRBD2 (5 bases each). Trimming cost V 1 base and J 8 bases, with 10 bases left between them. CDR1 SGHNT and CDR2 YYREEE come from the germline V gene (reference sequence). The CDR3 is 13 residues long. CDR3 in amino acids: CASSLRGGHEQFF. In nucleotides, the CDR3 is TGTGCCAGCAGCTTGAGGGGCGGGCATGAGCAGTTCTTC.

This clonotype came up many times. The chain combines TRBV4-3 with TRBJ2-3; D gene unclear. The CDR3 totals 17 residues. From germline, CDR1 is LGHNA and CDR2 YSLEER. V was shortened by 1 base and J by 2 bases, with 16 bases between the two germline ends. In DNA, the CDR3 is TGCGCCAGCAGCCAAGTTTGGAAGGAAGACCACACAGATACGCAGTATTTT. Translated, it gives CASSQVWKEDHTDTQYF.

This clonotype occurred many times. The rearrangement joins TRBV6-1 to TRBJ1-1, with a possible D match to TRBD1 (6 bases). CDR1 is MNHNS and CDR2 is SASEGT in the germline V gene. This CDR3 spans 14 amino acids. Trimming cost V 6 bases and J 5 bases, with 16 bases left between them. CDR3 loop: CASSQQGVLTEAFF. The CDR3 nucleotides are TGTGCCAGCAGCCAACAGGGAGTGTTAACTGAAGCTTTCTTT.

In its sample, this clonotype was seen many times. This chain links TRBV29-1 with TRBJ1-2, with no clear D. Germline V lookup: CDR1 SQVTM, CDR2 ANQGSEA. Deletions cut 4 bases from V and 2 bases from J, with 8 bases between. This CDR3 spans 12 amino acids. The DNA of the CDR3 is TGCAGCGTTGGCGGATCCAACTATGGCTACACCTTC. This translates into CSVGGSNYGYTF.

Many counts were recorded for this clonotype. This chain links TRBV7-8 with TRBJ2-5; 8 nucleotides agree with TRBD1. The CDR3 loop spans 14 amino acids. Germline assignment: CDR1 SGHVS and CDR2 FQNEAQ. The junction had 6 bases not matched to a gene; V was cut back by 5 bases and J by 4 bases. This CDR3 reads CASSPDRVAETQYF. In nucleotides, the CDR3 is TGTGCCAGCAGCCCGGACAGGGTCGCAGAGACCCAGTACTTC.

This clonotype was observed at least ten times. The rearrangement uses TRBV4-2 and TRBJ2-1; possible D gene TRBD2, 5 bases. This CDR3 is 15 amino acids long. Germline V gives CDR1 LGHNA, CDR2 YNFKEQ. The V and J ends lost 1 base and 7 bases respectively, with 14 bases between them. CDR3 sequence (DNA): TGTGCCAGCAGCCAAGGAGGGCTAGATGGGAATGAGCAGTTCTTC. It specifies CASSQGGLDGNEQFF.

Details on this clonotype: The CDR3 end shows no conserved phenylalanine or tryptophan, and so a read error is likely. This sequence joins TRBV5-1 and TRBJ2-7, with unresolved D. The CDR3 has 13 residues. The germline V gene has CDR1 SGHRS and CDR2 YFSETQ. V was shortened by 4 bases and J by 6 bases, with 14 bases between the two germline ends. DNA for the CDR3: TGCGCCAGCAGCGTGGCTGGATCTTTCGAGCAGTACTAC. Amino acid sequence: CASSVAGSFEQYY.

The chain has TRBV11-1 and TRBJ2-1, with TRBD2 identical over 7 bases. The germline V gene has CDR1 SGHAT and CDR2 FQDESV (reference sequence). The V segment lost 0 bases and the J segment 4 bases; nucleotides outside the gene matches: 9. This CDR3 is built from 17 residues. The DNA for the CDR3 is TGTGCCAGCAGCTTAGCGGGGTTGCGGGAGACATACAATGAGCAGTTCTTC. This sequence encodes CASSLAGLRETYNEQFF.

This clonotype has just a few counts. The chain has TRBV25-1 and TRBJ1-2; 10 nucleotides match TRBD1. The germline gives CDR1 MGHDK, CDR2 SYGVNS. CDR3 length: 13 amino acids. Losses at the gene ends were 10 bases for V and 4 bases for J; bases not matched to a gene: 6. The CDR3 DNA follows: TGTGCCACCCCCGGACAGGGGGGCTATGGCTACACCTTC. As protein: CATPGQGGYGYTF.